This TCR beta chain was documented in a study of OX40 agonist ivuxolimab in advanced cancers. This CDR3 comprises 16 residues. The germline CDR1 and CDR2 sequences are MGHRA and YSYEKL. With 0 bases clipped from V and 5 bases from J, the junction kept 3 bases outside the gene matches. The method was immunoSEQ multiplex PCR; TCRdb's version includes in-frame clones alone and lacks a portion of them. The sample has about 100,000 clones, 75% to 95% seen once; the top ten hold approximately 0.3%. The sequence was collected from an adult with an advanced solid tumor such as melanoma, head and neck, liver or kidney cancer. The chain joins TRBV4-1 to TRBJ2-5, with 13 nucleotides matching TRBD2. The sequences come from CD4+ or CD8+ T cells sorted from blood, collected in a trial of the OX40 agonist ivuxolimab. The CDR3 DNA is TGCGCCAGCAGCCAAGAGGGACTAGCGGGGCGGGAGACCCAGTACTTC. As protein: CASSQEGLAGRETQYF.